This is a list of T cell receptor beta chains from one sample in a study of T cells after somatic rescue of genetic block. The table came from immunoSEQ multiplex PCR; TCRdb's copy has only in-frame clones and leaves some out. Of approximately 65,000 clones in the sample, about 90% were seen once. The sample taken for sequencing was peripheral blood mononuclear cells (PBMCs). The receptors shown here come from a man aged 35-49 years. Both conserved end residues are part of each CDR3. D genes are given only for firm matches. Some rows mark clone size as missing; the rest say once, few, many or name a class of expanded clone.

V gene	clone size	CDR3 length	J gene	D gene	CDR3 DNA	CDR3 protein
TRBV10-2	once	12	TRBJ1-1	-	TGCGCCAGCAGTGACAGGGTAACTGAAGCTTTCTTT	CASSDRVTEAFF
TRBV4-1	few	16	TRBJ1-5	TRBD1	TGCGCCAGCAGCCAAGTACAGGGGGCGCGGAATCAGCCCCAGCATTTT	CASSQVQGARNQPQHF
TRBV7-2	-	15	TRBJ2-7	TRBD1	TGTGCCAGCAGCGGCCGGGACAGGATTTTCTACGAGCAGTACTTC	CASSGRDRIFYEQYF
TRBV6-6	-	14	TRBJ2-5	-	TGTGCCAGCAGGAATACAGGGGGGGGAGAGACCCAGTACTTC	CASRNTGGGETQYF
TRBV7-9	-	16	TRBJ1-4	-	TGTGCCAGCAGCCCCGGGGGGGACCCATGGAATGAAAAACTGTTTTTT	CASSPGGDPWNEKLFF
TRBV5-1	-	13	TRBJ1-1	-	TGCGCCAGCGGCTACCAGGGAGACACTGAAGCTTTCTTT	CASGYQGDTEAFF
TRBV6-5	-	14	TRBJ2-4	TRBD1	TGTGCCAGCAGTTGGGCTCCGACAGGGGGCGTTTTGTACTTC	CASSWAPTGGVLYF
TRBV10-3	-	13	TRBJ2-1	-	TGTGCCATCAGTGAGTTGGGGGGGCATGAGCAGTTCTTC	CAISELGGHEQFF
TRBV7-9	-	14	TRBJ2-7	-	TGTGCCAGCAGCTTAGGCCAGGGGCAGGGCGAGCAGTACTTC	CASSLGQGQGEQYF
TRBV18	-	14	TRBJ2-7	TRBD1	TGTGCCAGCTCACCGTCAGGGGGCGTCTACGAGCAGTACTTC	CASSPSGGVYEQYF
TRBV6-5	-	15	TRBJ1-5	-	TGTGCCAGCAGTTCCGTGGAGGGCACATATCAGCCCCAGCATTTT	CASSSVEGTYQPQHF
TRBV15	-	16	TRBJ1-4	-	TGTGCCACCAGCAGAGCCCCTGGAGGGGGTAGTGAAAAACTGTTTTTT	CATSRAPGGGSEKLFF
TRBV5-5	-	15	TRBJ2-5	TRBD1	TGTGCCAGCAGGTACGACAGGGGGCGCGGAGAGACCCAGTACTTC	CASRYDRGRGETQYF
TRBV10-3	-	12	TRBJ1-2	TRBD1	TGTGCCATCAGGGACAGGTTAGCTGGCTACACCTTC	CAIRDRLAGYTF
TRBV5-6	-	16	TRBJ2-2	-	TGTGCCAGCAAATTCTTGGGGCAGGGCCACACCGGGGAGCTGTTTTTT	CASKFLGQGHTGELFF
TRBV6-1	-	15	TRBJ1-5	TRBD1	TGTGCCAGCAGTGAATTACAGGGGAGCAATCAGCCCCAGCATTTT	CASSELQGSNQPQHF
TRBV5-1	-	15	TRBJ2-1	TRBD2	TGCGCCAGCGGGCCAGCGGGAGGGCCTTACAATGAGCAGTTCTTC	CASGPAGGPYNEQFF
TRBV4-1	once	15	TRBJ1-2	-	TGCGCCAGCAGCCAAGAGGGAGTCAGGGGATATGGCTACACCTTC	CASSQEGVRGYGYTF
TRBV5-4	-	17	TRBJ2-5	TRBD2	TGTGCCAGCAGCTTGGATAGCGGGGGGGCCGGCGTGAAGACCCAGTACTTC	CASSLDSGGAGVKTQYF
TRBV7-9	-	15	TRBJ1-6	-	TGTGCCAGCAGCTTAGTGCCGCCACCAAATTCACCCCTCCACTTT	CASSLVPPPNSPLHF
TRBV6-5	-	15	TRBJ2-7	TRBD2	TGTGCCAGCAGTTCCGGGACTAGCGGGAGAAACGAGCAGTACTTC	CASSSGTSGRNEQYF
TRBV6-1	-	12	TRBJ2-7	TRBD2	TGTGCCAGCAGTGAAGGGGACTACAGGCAGTACTTC	CASSEGDYRQYF
TRBV4-3	-	13	TRBJ2-1	-	TGCGCCAGCAGCCAAGAAGGGTACAATGAGCAGTTCTTC	CASSQEGYNEQFF
TRBV30	-	16	TRBJ1-6	TRBD1	TGTGCCTGGACCTCGGACAGGGGAGGTGATAATTCACCCCTCCACTTT	CAWTSDRGGDNSPLHF
TRBV6-6	-	14	TRBJ2-7	-	TGTGCCAGCAGTGGGCTGGCGGGGTCCTACGAGCAATACTTC	CASSGLAGSYEQYF
TRBV5-6	-	13	TRBJ1-1	-	TGTGCCAGCAGCTTGGACATGGGGCCTGAAGCTTTCTTT	CASSLDMGPEAFF
TRBV27	once	14	TRBJ2-7	TRBD1	TGTGCCAGCAGTCCGGACAGGGGGTACTACGAGCAGTACTTC	CASSPDRGYYEQYF
TRBV18	-	14	TRBJ2-3	TRBD2	TGTGCCAGCTCATCGGGACTAGCGCCAGATACGCAGTATTTT	CASSSGLAPDTQYF
TRBV6-5	-	14	TRBJ1-2	TRBD1	TGTGCCAGCAGCCGGACAGGGCCTAGCTATGGCTACACCTTC	CASSRTGPSYGYTF
TRBV9	-	17	TRBJ2-7	TRBD2	TGTGCCAGCAGTATGTCGGGACTAGCGGGAGGGTCCTACGAGCAGTACTTC	CASSMSGLAGGSYEQYF
TRBV4-1	once	15	TRBJ1-5	TRBD1	TGCGCCAGCAGCCAGGACGACAGGGGGCATCAGCCCCAGCATTTT	CASSQDDRGHQPQHF
TRBV12-5	-	13	TRBJ2-2	-	TGTGCTAGTGGTTTAGGTATCAGCGGGGAGCTGTTTTTT	CASGLGISGELFF